Listed below are T cell receptor beta chains from one sample, sequenced in a study of T cells after yellow fever vaccination. MiXCR was run by TCRdb on the 5' RACE reads, yielding one entry per CDR3 protein. The data contain a few hundred thousand distinct CDR3 sequences, 10% to 15% of them singletons. This specimen consisted of CD4+ T cells sorted from PBMCs, obtained 45 days after the yellow fever booster vaccination. These receptors were taken from a man aged 30 to 45 who received the YFV17D yellow fever vaccine. Each CDR3 is given without its conserved first and last residue. D genes are given only for firm matches.

j_gene | v_gene | d_gene | CDR3aa
TRBJ2-7 | TRBV7-6 | TRBD2 | ASSLMGLANYEQY
TRBJ2-2 | TRBV5-1 | - | ASSFGQDLNTGELF
TRBJ2-7 | TRBV4-3 | - | ASSPKEWQGNTEQY
TRBJ2-1 | TRBV29-1 | - | SVGPSPTNEQF
TRBJ1-6 | TRBV20-1 | TRBD1 | SARASGGNSPLH
TRBJ2-7 | TRBV5-1 | - | ASSLGRGRYEQY
TRBJ2-1 | TRBV12-3/TRBV12-4 | TRBD2 | ASSFTSGGLF
TRBJ2-5 | TRBV15 | TRBD2 | ATSRDSGWIQETQY
TRBJ2-6 | TRBV19 | - | ASFGMSGANVLT
TRBJ2-7 | TRBV9 | TRBD1 | ASSVKDRGNEQY
TRBJ1-1 | TRBV29-1 | - | SVGGRQHKNAF
TRBJ2-1 | TRBV6-5 | - | ASSFRASNEQF
TRBJ2-7 | TRBV15 | - | ATSRGGVSYEQY
TRBJ2-4 | TRBV21-1 | - | ASSQDRVAKNIQY
TRBJ1-1 | TRBV6-1 | - | ASSESPVNTEAF
TRBJ2-5 | TRBV20-1 | - | SARITGRETQY
TRBJ2-1 | TRBV10-1 | - | ASSPGTVGVNKQF
TRBJ2-3 | TRBV4-3 | TRBD2 | ASSKIAGDLTDTQY
TRBJ2-1 | TRBV11-2 | TRBD1 | ASKDRDRAYNEQF
TRBJ1-3 | TRBV7-2 | TRBD1 | ASSLQGALSGNTIY
TRBJ2-1 | TRBV5-1 | TRBD2 | ASRGGAGGPSNEQF
TRBJ2-1 | TRBV6-1 | - | ASIEGPGIGEQF
TRBJ2-1 | TRBV15 | - | ATRWTNEQF
TRBJ1-4 | TRBV7-2 | TRBD1 | ASSLQGVDEKLF
TRBJ1-2 | TRBV6-1 | TRBD1 | ASRDTGGVRHGYT
TRBJ1-4 | TRBV7-6 | - | ASSLEWGEKLF
TRBJ2-1 | TRBV20-1 | TRBD2 | SASPGLAGGPFP
TRBJ1-2 | TRBV12-5 | TRBD1 | ASGLAIGTGGPYGYT
TRBJ2-5 | TRBV20-1 | - | SARARLAYQETQY
TRBJ2-1 | TRBV10-2 | - | ASRMTHNEQF
TRBJ2-7 | TRBV24-1 | - | ATSAHSTYKQY
TRBJ2-5 | TRBV7-2 | TRBD1 | ASSFLGATGGETQY
TRBJ2-1 | TRBV15 | TRBD2 | ATSRNPIAGGSEQF
TRBJ2-5 | TRBV5-1 | - | ASSLMDGQETQY
TRBJ2-3 | TRBV20-1 | - | SARDLETSTYTQY
TRBJ1-4 | TRBV30 | TRBD1 | ACSFGTGDEKLF
TRBJ1-6 | TRBV4-3 | - | ASRSGGGNSPLH
TRBJ2-5 | TRBV6-1 | - | ASSPRPSGETQY
TRBJ2-7 | TRBV20-1 | TRBD2 | SASRLAGDNEQY
TRBJ2-5 | TRBV24-1 | - | ATSRGLQETQY
TRBJ2-5 | TRBV19 | TRBD2 | ASSNGTSGLGYQETQY
TRBJ2-5 | TRBV12-5 | - | ASGEIETQY
TRBJ2-7 | TRBV10-1 | - | ASTSDGSSYEQY
TRBJ2-1 | TRBV5-4 | TRBD1 | ASSWGQGASDEQF
TRBJ2-3 | TRBV20-1 | - | SARAGPSTDTQY
TRBJ2-1 | TRBV20-1 | TRBD2 | SARPGLAGNEQF
TRBJ2-7 | TRBV6-5 | - | ASSYSQTDYYEQY
TRBJ1-5 | TRBV20-1 | - | SARDQGLNQPQH
TRBJ2-3 | TRBV7-2 | - | ASSLVRDTDTQY
TRBJ2-1 | TRBV7-7 | - | ASSLMSGARGEQF